This T cell receptor beta chain was sequenced during a study of blood T cells in healthy people across ages (dated by TCRdb to between 2014 and 2017). With regard to the full study: In model experiments, template switching captured roughly one uniquely barcoded TCR beta cDNA molecule for every two T cells. To avoid experimental bias, donors of different ages were randomly spread across the sequencing lanes. For two donors (one aged 18 to 29 and one aged 80 or older), the study analyzed two additional independent replicas of 1 million unique cDNA reads from the same blood draw. Four age groups were formed from the donors: young (average approximately 16 years), middle-aged (around 39), aged (about 68) and long-lived (82). Age-related changes in TCR beta repertoire diversity were measured in the study by deep sequencing normalized with unique cDNA molecular identifiers.

As encoded in the germline V gene, CDR1 is MGHRA while CDR2 is YSYEKL. V is cut by 0 bases and J by 1 base, and the space between the germline ends is 13 bases. The CDR3 covers 16 residues, taking in both the cysteine and the phenylalanine. CDR3 DNA is the only sequence kept; it has 48 bases, read in frame from the first base. Comment on this clonotype: Its antigen is currently not known. No clone much larger than this one lies a single base away; base qualities are absent.

Libraries were made using 5' RACE. Sequencing instrument: Illumina HiSeq 2500. A second roughly 6 to 11 cycle PCR used a sample-barcoded 5' primer and a J-beta primer mix. Each TCR beta cDNA molecule received a unique molecular identifier from a template-switch 5' adaptor carrying 12 random nucleotides. Each sample yielded at least 3 million CDR3-containing paired-end reads. First-strand cDNA synthesis was performed from all RNA using the Mint cDNA synthesis kit, with priming by a TRBC-specific oligonucleotide. All cDNA was treated with uracil-DNA glycosylase and then went through a first 18-cycle PCR with the universal primers M1SS and BC2_uni_R. The source study handled its data this way. For normalization, 1 million high-quality reads, each with a distinct molecular identifier, were randomly selected from each sample. Reads with shared molecular identifiers were discarded instead of being binned into consensus sequences. MiTCR, run with a Q25 quality threshold and the strictest error-elimination algorithm, handled CDR3 identification, clonotype clustering and error correction. A nonparametric unseen species model with Euler transformation was used to estimate lower-bound total TCR beta diversity. TCRdb itself trimmed the public reads at Q25 with fastp, ran MiXCR and retained productive beta chains. Each CDR3 protein gets just one entry, which takes the most common genes and DNA from the rows behind it. Clone size and V and J calls follow TCRdb, not the original study. The sample includes 1.5 million or so distinct CDR3 sequences, with approximately 43% observed a single time. Clones ranked in the top ten supply around 4% of the sample.

What the study reported, not specific to this receptor: Observed TCR beta diversity per million T cells fell roughly linearly with age, and a significant reduction was already apparent by age approximately 41. The percentage of naive T cells measured by flow cytometry correlated strongly with observed TCR beta diversity. Because the CMV infection status of the donors was unknown, age-related changes in expanded clonotypes may potentially have been confounded. Estimates of total diversity based on one million sequenced T cells were regarded as lower bounds and as underestimates. Conclusive comparison of naive and antigen-experienced compartments was prevented by the profiling of bulk unsorted PBMCs. The long-lived group showed more naive CD4+ T cells, fewer expanded clones and increased TCR diversity than the aged group, suggesting age selection.

Donors were 40 or so systemically healthy Caucasian individuals from Russia aged about 6 to 100 years. About 10 milliliters of peripheral blood were drawn from each donor into EDTA-treated Vacutainer tubes. Ficoll-Paque density-gradient centrifugation was used to isolate PBMCs, with at least 6 million per sample. Total RNA was extracted from PBMCs with Trizol reagent, with at least 6 micrograms obtained per sample. The percentages of naive CD45RAhigh/CD27high T cells were determined by flow cytometry on a PBMC aliquot from every donor. Rearrangement joined TRBV4-1 to TRBJ2-7; the D gene cannot be resolved reliably. The origin of this receptor is a woman aged 18-29 years in good health. The sample was blood. The bases read TGCGCCAGCAGCCAAGAGTTTGGCAGCATGTCCTACGAGCAGTACTTC. Its product reads: CASSQEFGSMSYEQYF.